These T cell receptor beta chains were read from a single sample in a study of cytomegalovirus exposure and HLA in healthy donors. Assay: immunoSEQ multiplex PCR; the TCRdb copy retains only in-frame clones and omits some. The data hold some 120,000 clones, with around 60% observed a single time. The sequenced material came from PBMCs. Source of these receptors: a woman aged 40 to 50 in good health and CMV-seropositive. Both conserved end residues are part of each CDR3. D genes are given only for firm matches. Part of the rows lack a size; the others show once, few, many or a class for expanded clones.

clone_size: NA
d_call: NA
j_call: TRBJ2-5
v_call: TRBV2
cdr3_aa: CASSDTDLSRGKETQYF
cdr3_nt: TGTGCCAGCAGCGACACGGACCTATCTAGGGGAAAGGAGACCCAGTACTTC

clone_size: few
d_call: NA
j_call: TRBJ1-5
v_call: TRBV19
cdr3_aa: CASSIGGRDQPQHF
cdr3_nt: TGTGCCAGTAGTATAGGGGGGCGCGATCAGCCCCAGCATTTT

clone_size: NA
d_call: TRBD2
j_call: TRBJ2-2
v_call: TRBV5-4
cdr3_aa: CASSPKLAGSTGELFF
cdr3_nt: TGTGCCAGCAGCCCCAAACTAGCGGGAAGCACCGGGGAGCTGTTTTTT

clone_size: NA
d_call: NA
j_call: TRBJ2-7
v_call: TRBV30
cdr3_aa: CAWSKEGVGEQYF
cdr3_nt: TGTGCCTGGAGTAAAGAGGGAGTTGGCGAGCAGTACTTC

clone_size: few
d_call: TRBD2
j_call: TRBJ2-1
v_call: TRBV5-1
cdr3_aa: CASSQTSGTYNEQFF
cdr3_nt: TGCGCCAGCAGCCAGACTAGCGGGACCTACAATGAGCAGTTCTTC

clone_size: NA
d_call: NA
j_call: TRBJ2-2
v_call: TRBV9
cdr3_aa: CASSVDGGNTGELFF
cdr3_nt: TGTGCCAGCAGCGTAGACGGAGGGAACACCGGGGAGCTGTTTTTT

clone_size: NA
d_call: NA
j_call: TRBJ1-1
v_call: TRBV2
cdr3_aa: CASSDLDRIMNTEAFF
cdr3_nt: TGTGCCAGCAGTGATCTAGACAGGATCATGAACACTGAAGCTTTCTTT

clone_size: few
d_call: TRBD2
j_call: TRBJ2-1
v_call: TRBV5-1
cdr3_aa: CASRRIAGGPGNEQFF
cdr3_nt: TGCGCCAGCAGGAGAATAGCGGGAGGGCCCGGCAATGAGCAGTTCTTC

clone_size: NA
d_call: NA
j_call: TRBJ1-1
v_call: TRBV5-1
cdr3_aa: CASSLRGGTEAFF
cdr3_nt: TGCGCCAGCAGCTTGAGGGGGGGCACTGAAGCTTTCTTT

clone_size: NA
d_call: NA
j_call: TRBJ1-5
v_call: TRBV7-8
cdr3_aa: CASSFRDSQTPQPQHF
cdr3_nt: TGTGCCAGCAGCTTTCGGGACTCACAGACCCCACAGCCCCAGCATTTT

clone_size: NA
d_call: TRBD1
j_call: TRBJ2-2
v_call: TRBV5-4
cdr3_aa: CASSDRADTGELFF
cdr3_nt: TGTGCCAGCAGCGACAGGGCGGACACCGGGGAGCTGTTTTTT

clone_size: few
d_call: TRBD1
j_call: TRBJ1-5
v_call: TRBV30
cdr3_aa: CAWSVSGQHNQPQHF
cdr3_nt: TGTGCCTGGAGTGTATCGGGACAGCACAATCAGCCCCAGCATTTT

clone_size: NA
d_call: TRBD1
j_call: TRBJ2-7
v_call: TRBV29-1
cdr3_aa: CSVLKPGQGESEQYF
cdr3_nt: TGCAGCGTTTTAAAGCCGGGACAGGGGGAATCCGAGCAGTACTTC

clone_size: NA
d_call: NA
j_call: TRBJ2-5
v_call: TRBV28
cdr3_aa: CASSLKISGLQETQYF
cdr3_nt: TGTGCCAGCAGTTTAAAGATCAGCGGGTTACAAGAGACCCAGTACTTC

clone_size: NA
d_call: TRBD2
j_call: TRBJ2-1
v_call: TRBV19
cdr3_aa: CASSPLGGEGRNEQFF
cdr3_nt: TGTGCCAGTTCTCCTCTTGGGGGGGAGGGGAGGAATGAGCAGTTCTTC

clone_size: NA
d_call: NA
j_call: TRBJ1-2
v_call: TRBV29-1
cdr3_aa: CSVGWRADYGYTF
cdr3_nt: TGCAGCGTTGGGTGGCGGGCGGACTATGGCTACACCTTC

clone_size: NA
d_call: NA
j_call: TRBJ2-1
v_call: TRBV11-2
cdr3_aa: CASRPPGLSNEQFF
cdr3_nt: TGTGCCAGCAGACCCCCGGGACTGTCTAATGAGCAGTTCTTC

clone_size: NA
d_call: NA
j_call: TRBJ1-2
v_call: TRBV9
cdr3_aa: CASSATPGNGYTF
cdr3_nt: TGTGCCAGCAGCGCAACCCCAGGGAATGGCTACACCTTC

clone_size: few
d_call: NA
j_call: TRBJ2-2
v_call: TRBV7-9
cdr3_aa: CASSFGGNTGELFF
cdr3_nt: TGTGCCAGCAGCTTCGGGGGAAACACCGGGGAGCTGTTTTTT

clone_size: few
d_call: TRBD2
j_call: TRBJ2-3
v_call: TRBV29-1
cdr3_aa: CSVALKLAASTDTQYF
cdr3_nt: TGCAGCGTTGCCCTTAAACTAGCGGCTTCCACAGATACGCAGTATTTT

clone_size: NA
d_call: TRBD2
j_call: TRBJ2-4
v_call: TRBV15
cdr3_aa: CATSRDRASGENIQYF
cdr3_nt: TGTGCCACCAGCAGAGATCGGGCTAGCGGGGAAAACATTCAGTACTTC

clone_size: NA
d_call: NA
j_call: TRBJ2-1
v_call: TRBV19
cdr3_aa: CASSITWAGRGNQFF
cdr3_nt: TGTGCCAGTAGTATAACTTGGGCGGGGCGGGGTAATCAGTTCTTC

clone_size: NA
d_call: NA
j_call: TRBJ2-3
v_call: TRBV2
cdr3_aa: CASKSGMADTQYF
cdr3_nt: TGTGCCAGCAAGTCAGGAATGGCAGATACGCAGTATTTT

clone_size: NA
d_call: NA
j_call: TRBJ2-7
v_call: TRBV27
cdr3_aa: CASSSGLSYEQYF
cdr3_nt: TGTGCCAGCAGCTCCGGACTTTCCTACGAGCAGTACTTC

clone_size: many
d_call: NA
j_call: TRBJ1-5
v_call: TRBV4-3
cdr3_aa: CASSPRTNTEGGNQPQHF
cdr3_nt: TGCGCCAGCAGCCCACGGACCAATACCGAGGGTGGCAATCAGCCCCAGCATTTT

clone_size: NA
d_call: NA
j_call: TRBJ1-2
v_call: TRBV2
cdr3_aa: CASSEGGPYGYTF
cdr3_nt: TGTGCCAGCAGTGAAGGGGGGCCCTATGGCTACACCTTC

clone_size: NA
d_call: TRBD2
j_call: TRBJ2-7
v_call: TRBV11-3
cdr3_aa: CASSRASGGPYEQYF
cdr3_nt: TGTGCCAGCAGCCGGGCCAGCGGGGGGCCATACGAGCAGTACTTC

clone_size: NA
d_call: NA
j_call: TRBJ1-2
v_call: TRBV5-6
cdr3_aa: CASRVRGTNYGYTF
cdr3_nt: TGTGCCAGCAGGGTGCGGGGGACTAACTATGGCTACACCTTC

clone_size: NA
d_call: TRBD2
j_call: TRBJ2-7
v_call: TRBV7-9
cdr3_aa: CASSDTSDGTYEQYF
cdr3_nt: TGTGCCAGCAGCGATACTAGCGACGGGACCTACGAGCAGTACTTC

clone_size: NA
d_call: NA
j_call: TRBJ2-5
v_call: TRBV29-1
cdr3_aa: CSVEIPGQGTQYF
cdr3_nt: TGCAGCGTTGAGATTCCGGGTCAGGGGACCCAGTACTTC

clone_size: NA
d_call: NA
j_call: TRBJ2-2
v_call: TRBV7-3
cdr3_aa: CASSSQGIQPGELFF
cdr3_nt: TGTGCCAGCAGCTCTCAGGGTATCCAACCCGGGGAGCTGTTTTTT

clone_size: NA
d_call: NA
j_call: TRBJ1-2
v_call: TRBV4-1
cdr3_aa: CASSQDFSAGKDGYTF
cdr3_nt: TGCGCCAGCAGCCAAGATTTTTCGGCAGGGAAGGATGGCTACACCTTC

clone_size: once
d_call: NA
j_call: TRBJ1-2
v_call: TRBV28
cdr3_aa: CASIRGQGLGGYTF
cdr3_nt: TGTGCCAGCATCCGCGGACAAGGCCTTGGGGGCTACACCTTC

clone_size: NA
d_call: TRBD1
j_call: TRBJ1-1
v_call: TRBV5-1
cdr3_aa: CASSLADRGFLMNTEAFF
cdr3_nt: TGCGCCAGCAGCTTAGCTGACAGGGGATTCCTCATGAACACTGAAGCTTTCTTT

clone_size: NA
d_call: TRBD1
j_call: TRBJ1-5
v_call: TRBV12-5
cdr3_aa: CASGLTTLRGGEVQPQHF
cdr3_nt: TGTGCTAGTGGTTTGACCACGCTGAGAGGGGGCGAGGTTCAGCCCCAGCATTTT

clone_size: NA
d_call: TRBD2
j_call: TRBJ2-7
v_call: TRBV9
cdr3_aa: CASSVEAGAAYEQYF
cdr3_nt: TGTGCCAGCAGCGTAGAAGCGGGAGCGGCCTACGAGCAGTACTTC

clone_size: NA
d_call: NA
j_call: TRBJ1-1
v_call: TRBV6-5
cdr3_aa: CASSSQGWMNTEAFF
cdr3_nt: TGTGCCAGCAGTTCCCAGGGTTGGATGAACACTGAAGCTTTCTTT

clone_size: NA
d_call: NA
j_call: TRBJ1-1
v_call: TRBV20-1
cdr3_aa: CSAVRGVGAFF
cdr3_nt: TGCAGTGCCGTCCGGGGGGTAGGGGCTTTCTTT

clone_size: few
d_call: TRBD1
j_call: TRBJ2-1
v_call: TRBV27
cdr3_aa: CASSFLWTGGVKDEQFF
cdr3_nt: TGTGCCAGCAGTTTTCTATGGACAGGGGGGGTGAAGGATGAGCAGTTCTTC

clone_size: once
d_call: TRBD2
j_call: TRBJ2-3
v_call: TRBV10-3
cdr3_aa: CATGLAGVADTQYF
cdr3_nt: TGTGCCACCGGACTAGCGGGAGTGGCAGATACGCAGTATTTT